This TCR beta chain comes out of a study of cytomegalovirus exposure and HLA in healthy donors. Method: immunoSEQ multiplex PCR; TCRdb's copy keeps in-frame clones and lacks some. Of 75,000 to 100,000 clones in the sample, 95% to 98% were seen once. CDR3 length equals 15 residues. The germline V gene has CDR1 ENHRY and CDR2 SYGVKD. With V trimmed by 9 bases and J by 6 bases, 16 bases remained unmatched. As to this clone: Antigen: not known.

Notes on the study in general: A list of approximately 160 TCR beta chains associated with cytomegalovirus was given.

The sample taken for sequencing was PBMCs. The origin of this receptor is a man younger than 30 in good health and CMV-seronegative. V is TRBV10-3 and J is TRBJ2-7, with TRBD2 matching 8 bases. This CDR3 is CAIKTDSGKHGEQYF. CDR3 bases: TGTGCCATAAAAACGGATAGCGGGAAACATGGCGAGCAGTACTTC.